The clone carrying this T cell receptor beta chain showed up just once. From germline, CDR1 is SGHKS and CDR2 YYEKEE (reference sequence). This CDR3 has 16 residues. Germline trimming cut 4 bases from V and 8 bases from J; bases unmatched to any gene: 13. This table comes from immunoSEQ multiplex PCR, and its TCRdb copy is limited to in-frame clones, with some not included. The sample carries about 150,000 clones, about 83% recorded once. These data originate in a study of blood T cell repertoires in COVID-19. Study background: The United States, Italy and Spain supplied acute and convalescent COVID-19 samples.

The J gene is TRBJ2-1, the V gene TRBV5-5, with TRBD1 identical over 9 bases. This TCR derives from a man aged 65-85 years who had recovered from COVID-19. The specimen sequenced was peripheral blood. CDR3 amino acids: CASSRGPGQGIDEQFF. In DNA, the CDR3 is TGTGCCAGCAGCAGAGGACCGGGACAGGGAATCGATGAGCAGTTCTTC. Filled out from reference TRBV5-5 and TRBJ2-1, the complete variable domain reads DAGVTQSPTHLIKTRGQQVTLRCSPISGHKSVSWYQQVLGQGPQFIFQYYEKEERGRGNFPDRFSARQFPNYSSELNVNALLLGDSALYLCASSRGPGQGIDEQFFGPGTRLTVL.